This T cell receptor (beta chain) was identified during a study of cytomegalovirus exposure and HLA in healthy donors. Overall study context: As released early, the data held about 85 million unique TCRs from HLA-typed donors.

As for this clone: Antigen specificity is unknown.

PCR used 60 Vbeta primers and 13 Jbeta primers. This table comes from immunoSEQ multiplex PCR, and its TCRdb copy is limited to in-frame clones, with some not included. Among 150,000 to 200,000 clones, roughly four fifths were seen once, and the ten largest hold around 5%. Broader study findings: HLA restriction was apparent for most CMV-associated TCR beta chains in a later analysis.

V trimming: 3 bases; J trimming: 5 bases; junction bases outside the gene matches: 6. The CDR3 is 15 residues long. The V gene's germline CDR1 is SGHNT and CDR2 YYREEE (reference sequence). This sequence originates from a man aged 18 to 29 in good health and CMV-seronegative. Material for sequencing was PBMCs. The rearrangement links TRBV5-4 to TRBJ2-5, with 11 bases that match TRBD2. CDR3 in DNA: TGTGCCAGCAGCTCTCTAGCGGGAGGCCTTGAGACCCAGTACTTC. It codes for CASSSLAGGLETQYF.